The text below deals with one T cell receptor beta chain. The record originates from a study of blood T cell repertoires in COVID-19. V lost 4 bases and J lost 5; bases outside the gene matches: 6. CDR1 and CDR2 from the germline V gene are KGHSH and LQKENI. This CDR3 is 15 amino acids long. In the authors' workflow: Scientists estimated how many nucleated cells there were by amplifying reference gene primers. Assay used: immunoSEQ multiplex PCR; TCRdb lists only in-frame clones, some missing. That table gives V, J and clone size, and the DNA gave D and trimming. The table records about 160,000 clones, about 86% of them present only once.

This receptor was obtained from a woman in her seventies with COVID-19, enrolled during active disease. The gene calls are TRBV18 and TRBJ1-4, with 8 nucleotides matching TRBD1. The sequenced material came from peripheral blood. The CDR3 region is CASSLDRGTNEKLFF. CDR3 bases: TGTGCCAGCTCACTCGACAGGGGAACGAATGAAAAACTGTTTTTT.